These 27 T cell receptor beta chains originate from one sample sequenced in a study of T cell changes during pregnancy in multiple sclerosis. Sequenced by immunoSEQ multiplex PCR; TCRdb stores in-frame clones only, minus some. The data hold 70,000 to 95,000 clones, with approximately 94% observed a single time. The sequenced sample was peripheral blood, obtained in the third trimester of pregnancy. Receptor source: a female donor with multiple sclerosis, enrolled in a pregnancy study.

This clone occurred once. This chain uses TRBV28 with TRBJ2-1; the match to TRBD2 covers 11 bases. The CDR3 totals 16 residues. Trimming at V came to 8 bases and at J to 3 bases, leaving 9 bases not matched to a gene. Germline V gene data show CDR1 as MDHEN and CDR2 as SYDVKM. DNA of the CDR3: TGTGCCAGCCGGAGGATAGCGGGAGGGTACTACAATGAGCAGTTCTTC. Its protein is CASRRIAGGYYNEQFF.

This chain's CDR3 is CASSPFGPQHF. The DNA for the CDR3 is TGTGCCAGCAGCCCCTTCGGGCCCCAGCATTTT. The rearrangement uses TRBV28 and TRBJ1-5; D unclear. Germline V gene lookup returns CDR1 MDHEN and CDR2 SYDVKM. Trimming shortened V by 6 bases and J by 9 bases, and 9 bases separated the two germline ends. The CDR3 spans 11 residues.

The rearrangement links TRBV5-8 to TRBJ2-1; 7 bases line up with TRBD1. There are 15 residues in the CDR3. CDR1 and CDR2 from the germline V gene are SGHTS and YDEGEE. Trimming removed 2 bases from V and 0 bases from J; junction bases left unmatched: 2. CDR3 DNA sequence: TGTGCCAGCAGCTTTGGGGACAGCTCCTACAATGAGCAGTTCTTC. This gives the protein CASSFGDSSYNEQFF.

The V and J genes are TRBV7-9 and TRBJ1-1; D is ambiguous. Germline V gene lookup returns CDR1 SEHNR and CDR2 FQNEAQ (reference sequence). The CDR3 length is 12 residues. V was cut by 5 bases and J by 6 bases, with 10 bases left in between. CDR3 nucleotide sequence: TGTGCCAGCAGCCAGTCTCTAGCTGAAGCTTTCTTT. Translating it yields CASSQSLAEAFF.

The rearrangement links TRBV10-3 to TRBJ2-2; TRBD1 agrees at 9 bases. V trimming: 8 bases; J trimming: 0 bases; junction bases outside the gene matches: 1. This CDR3 has 14 amino acids. Germline V gene lookup returns CDR1 ENHRY and CDR2 SYGVKD. The CDR3 DNA reads as TGTGCCATCGGGGACAGGGCGAACACCGGGGAGCTGTTTTTT. Protein: CAIGDRANTGELFF.

The genes are TRBV4-2 and TRBJ1-1, with 7 bases fitting TRBD1. The CDR3 contains 14 residues. Germline V gives CDR1 LGHNA, CDR2 YNFKEQ. V trimming: 3 bases; J trimming: 3 bases; junction bases outside the gene matches: 4. The DNA of the CDR3 is TGTGCCAGCAGCCAGGAACAGGGGTACACTGAAGCTTTCTTT. It yields the protein CASSQEQGYTEAFF.

V gene TRBV29-1 combines with J gene TRBJ2-2; D is ambiguous. Germline lookup yields CDR1 SQVTM and CDR2 ANQGSEA. This CDR3 is 15 amino acids long. Trimming stripped 0 bases from V and 3 bases from J, with 11 bases between. CDR3 nucleotides: TGCAGCGTTGAAGATCGGGTCCGGGACACCGGGGAGCTGTTTTTT. Protein: CSVEDRVRDTGELFF.

This chain joins TRBV4-2 and TRBJ1-1; D gene unclear. The CDR3 is 13 residues long. In germline, CDR1 is LGHNA, CDR2 YNFKEQ. The V gene lost 0 bases and the J gene lost 7 bases, with 9 bases spanning the gap. The CDR3 DNA is TGTGCCAGCAGCCAAGATTTGGCGGTTGAAGCTTTCTTT. Encoded protein: CASSQDLAVEAFF.

This clone has only one observation. The rearrangement links TRBV27 to TRBJ2-2; 9 nucleotides line up with TRBD2. The CDR3 is 13 amino acids. Germline assignment: CDR1 MNHEY and CDR2 SMNVEV (reference sequence). V shed 7 bases, J shed 6 bases, and the junction held 3 bases outside the gene matches. CDR3: CASTLAGPGELFF. The CDR3 region has the DNA TGTGCCAGCACCCTAGCGGGGCCCGGGGAGCTGTTTTTT.

The genes are TRBV12-5 and TRBJ1-3; no clear D gene. The CDR3 spans 16 residues. Germline values: CDR1 LGHNT, CDR2 FRNRAP. V was pared by 0 bases and J by 0 bases, with 9 bases between. CDR3 in DNA: TGTGCTAGTGGTTTGGTACGAGGGAACTCTGGAAACACCATATATTTT. Translating gives CASGLVRGNSGNTIYF.

The rearrangement uses TRBV6-1 and TRBJ1-2; 8 bases are shared with TRBD1. The germline gives CDR1 MNHNS, CDR2 SASEGT. V lost 2 bases and J lost 4; bases outside the gene matches: 6. The CDR3 is 15 amino acids. CDR3 protein: CASSELHGTGYGYTF. CDR3 bases: TGTGCCAGCAGTGAACTCCACGGGACAGGCTATGGCTACACCTTC.

V usage is TRBV18 and J usage is TRBJ2-7; TRBD2 matches 9 bases. CDR1 is KGHSH and CDR2 is LQKENI in the germline V gene. J was trimmed by 3 bases and V by 6 bases; bases with no gene match: 6. CDR3 length: 14 amino acids. In DNA, the CDR3 is TGTGCCAGCTCGGGGGGACTAGCTGGCTACGAGCAGTACTTC. Translating it yields CASSGGLAGYEQYF.

This rearrangement joins TRBV30 to TRBJ2-5; a possible D gene is TRBD1 (6 bases). V was trimmed by 2 bases and J by 4 bases, leaving 17 bases between them. The CDR3 sequence is 15 residues long. Germline V gives CDR1 GTSNPN, CDR2 SVGIG (reference sequence). The CDR3 loop is CAWSQGHPARETQYF. The DNA of the CDR3 is TGTGCCTGGAGTCAGGGACACCCGGCTCGAGAGACCCAGTACTTC.

This sequence joins TRBV14 and TRBJ2-7, with D maybe TRBD1 (6 bases). Germline assignment: CDR1 SGHDN and CDR2 FVKESK. V dropped 6 bases and J dropped 9 bases, with 18 bases sitting between them. The CDR3 has 13 amino acids. CDR3 nucleotide sequence: TGTGCCAGCAGAGGGGGTGTCTGGAGCGCGCAGTACTTC. This gives the protein CASRGGVWSAQYF.

The V and J genes are TRBV6-1 and TRBJ1-1; 10 bases line up with TRBD1. The junction had 3 bases not matched to a gene; V was cut back by 3 bases and J by 8 bases. The CDR3 sequence is 13 residues long. Germline V gene lookup returns CDR1 MNHNS and CDR2 SASEGT. The CDR3 reads CASSETGGREAFF. The CDR3 DNA reads as TGTGCCAGCAGTGAGACAGGGGGCCGGGAAGCTTTCTTT.

This clone occurred once. The chain joins TRBV19 to TRBJ2-7; 10 nucleotides line up with TRBD1. V shed 4 bases and J 3 bases; nucleotides not matched to a gene: 6. CDR1 is LNHDA and CDR2 is SQIVND in the germline V gene (reference sequence). The CDR3 spans 15 residues. CDR3 bases: TGTGCCAGTAGTACGGGACAGGGGTTGTACTACGAGCAGTACTTC. Protein product: CASSTGQGLYYEQYF.

This chain joins TRBV7-9 and TRBJ2-7; a weak D match, TRBD2 (5 bases). V was shortened by 5 bases and J by 2 bases, with 13 bases between the two germline ends. This CDR3 region has 14 residues. CDR1 and CDR2 (germline): SEHNR, FQNEAQ (reference sequence). CDR3 region: CASSATGGTYEQYF. CDR3 sequence (DNA): TGTGCCAGCAGCGCCACTGGAGGAACCTACGAGCAGTACTTC.

CDR3 residues: CASSQERQGLSYEQYF. CDR3 nucleotide sequence: TGTGCCAGCAGCCAAGAGCGCCAGGGTCTATCCTACGAGCAGTACTTC. This chain uses TRBV4-2 with TRBJ2-7, with D perhaps TRBD1 (5 bases). V shed 0 bases and J shed 1 base, with 13 bases lying between them. Germline CDR1 LGHNA, CDR2 YNFKEQ. The CDR3 has 16 amino acids.

J is TRBJ2-1 and V is TRBV28; D is unclear. The CDR3 length is 13 residues. The germline V gene encodes CDR1 MDHEN and CDR2 SYDVKM. V gave up 3 bases and J gave up 6 bases, with 9 bases separating them. This CDR3 is CASSFSGVNEQFF. CDR3 coding DNA: TGTGCCAGCAGTTTCTCTGGAGTCAATGAGCAGTTCTTC.

This chain connects TRBV5-1 to TRBJ2-5, with 7 bases lining up with TRBD1. Germline values: CDR1 SGHRS, CDR2 YFSETQ. Trimming cost V 4 bases and J 3 bases; bases outside gene matches: 12. CDR3 size: 16 residues. CDR3 in DNA: TGCGCCAGCAGCCAGACAGGGAGAGTGGGCAAAGAGACCCAGTACTTC. This translates into CASSQTGRVGKETQYF.

The chain is built from TRBV28 and TRBJ2-3; 10 bases align to TRBD2. The V segment lost 2 bases and the J segment 1 base; nucleotides outside the gene matches: 12. From germline, CDR1 is MDHEN and CDR2 SYDVKM. The CDR3 runs to 19 residues. CDR3 coding DNA: TGTGCCAGCAGTTTAAGGCTAGCGGGAGCACCTCGGGGCACAGATACGCAGTATTTT. It encodes CASSLRLAGAPRGTDTQYF.

This chain connects TRBV13 to TRBJ2-4; tentatively, D is TRBD2 (8 bases). Germline V gives CDR1 PRHDT, CDR2 FYEKMQ (reference sequence). V shed 2 bases and J shed 0 bases, with 23 bases lying between them. There are 20 residues in the CDR3. CDR3 nucleotide sequence: TGTGCCAGCAGCTTAACCCGGACAGGACTAGCACCTTTAGCCAAAAACATTCAGTACTTC. Translating it yields CASSLTRTGLAPLAKNIQYF.

The V and J genes are TRBV5-6 and TRBJ2-7, with TRBD1 matching over 9 bases. Germline CDR1 SGHDT, CDR2 YYEEEE. The ends lost 3 bases at V and 1 base at J; junction bases unmatched: 5. CDR3 length: 15 amino acids. This CDR3 is CASSSGTGRSYEQYF. For the CDR3, the DNA is TGTGCCAGCAGCTCCGGGACAGGGAGATCCTACGAGCAGTACTTC.

About this clone itself: A junction boundary mismatches the germline segment, possibly from a read error. This sequence joins TRBV7-7 and TRBJ2-1; D remains ambiguous. This CDR3 is 14 amino acids long. Germline values: CDR1 SSHAT, CDR2 FNYEAQ (reference sequence). The CDR3 nucleotides are TGTGCTAGCAGCTTATCCCGGCGGAAGATTGCCCCGTTCTTC. This gives the protein CASSLSRRKIAPFF.

The chain recombines TRBV27 with TRBJ2-6; perhaps TRBD2 as D (5 bases). CDR1 MNHEY and CDR2 SMNVEV come from the germline V gene (reference sequence). V was trimmed by 5 bases and J by 0 bases, leaving 20 bases between them. This CDR3 region has 19 residues. The CDR3 nucleotides are TGTGCCAGCAGTCCAATCAGCTTTGGACTGGCCTCTGGGGCCAACGTCCTGACTTTC. Its translation: CASSPISFGLASGANVLTF.

The V call is TRBV19, the J call TRBJ2-1, with 13 bases aligning to TRBD2. Germline V gene data show CDR1 as LNHDA and CDR2 as SQIVND (reference sequence). With V trimmed by 6 bases and J by 4 bases, 6 bases remained unmatched. This CDR3 is 16 amino acids long. The DNA of the CDR3 is TGTGCCAGTAGCGCGGGACTAGCGGGAAGATACAATGAGCAGTTCTTC. Protein product: CASSAGLAGRYNEQFF.

This clone appeared a few times. This chain links TRBV19 with TRBJ1-1; TRBD1 matches at 9 bases. There are 15 residues in the CDR3. Germline CDR1 LNHDA, CDR2 SQIVND (reference sequence). With V trimmed by 9 bases and J by 0 bases, 8 bases remained unmatched. The CDR3 bases are TGTGCCAGCCACCGGGACAGGGTTATGAACACTGAAGCTTTCTTT. This translates into CASHRDRVMNTEAFF.